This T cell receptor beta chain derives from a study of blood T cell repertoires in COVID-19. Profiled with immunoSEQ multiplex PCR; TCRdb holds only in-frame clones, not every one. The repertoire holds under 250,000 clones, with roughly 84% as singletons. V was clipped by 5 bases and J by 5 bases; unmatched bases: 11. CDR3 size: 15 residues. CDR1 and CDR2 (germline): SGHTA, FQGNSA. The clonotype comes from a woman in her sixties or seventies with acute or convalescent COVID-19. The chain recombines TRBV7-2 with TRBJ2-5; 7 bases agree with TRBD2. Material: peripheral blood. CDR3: CASSPMAGGRETQYF. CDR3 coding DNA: TGTGCCAGCAGCCCCATGGCCGGGGGGAGGGAGACCCAGTACTTC.